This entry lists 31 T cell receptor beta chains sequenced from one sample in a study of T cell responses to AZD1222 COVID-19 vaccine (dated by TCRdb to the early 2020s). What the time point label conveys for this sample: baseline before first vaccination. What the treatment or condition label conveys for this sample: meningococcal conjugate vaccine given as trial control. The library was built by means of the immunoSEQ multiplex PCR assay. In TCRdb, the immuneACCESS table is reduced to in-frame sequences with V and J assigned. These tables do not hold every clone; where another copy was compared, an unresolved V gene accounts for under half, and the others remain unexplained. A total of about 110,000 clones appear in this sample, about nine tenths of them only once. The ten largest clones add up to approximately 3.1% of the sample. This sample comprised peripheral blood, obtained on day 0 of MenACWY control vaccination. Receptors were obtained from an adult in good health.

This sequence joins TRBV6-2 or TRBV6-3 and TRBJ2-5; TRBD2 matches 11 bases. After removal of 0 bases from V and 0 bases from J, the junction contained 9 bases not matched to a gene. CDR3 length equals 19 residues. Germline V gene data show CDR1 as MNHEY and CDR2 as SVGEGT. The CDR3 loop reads CASSYSTTSGETDQETQYF. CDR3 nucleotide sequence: TGTGCCAGCAGTTACTCGACGACTAGCGGGGAGACTGACCAAGAGACCCAGTACTTC.

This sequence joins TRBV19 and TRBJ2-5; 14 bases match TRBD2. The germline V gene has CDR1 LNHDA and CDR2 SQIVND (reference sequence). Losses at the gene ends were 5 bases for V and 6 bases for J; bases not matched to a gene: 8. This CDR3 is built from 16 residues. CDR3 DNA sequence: TGTGCCAGTAGTGTGGGACTAGCGGGGGCTTACCAGACCCAGTACTTC. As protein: CASSVGLAGAYQTQYF.

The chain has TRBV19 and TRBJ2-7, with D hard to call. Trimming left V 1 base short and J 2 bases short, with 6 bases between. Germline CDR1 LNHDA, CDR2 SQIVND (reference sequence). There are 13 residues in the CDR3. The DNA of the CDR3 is TGTGCCAGTAGTATAGGGAGCACCTACGAGCAGTACTTC. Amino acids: CASSIGSTYEQYF.

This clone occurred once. As DNA, the CDR3 is TGTGCCATCAGTACTAGCGGGGGGGTTCAAGAGACCCAGTACTTC. This gives the protein CAISTSGGVQETQYF. The chain carries TRBV10-3 and TRBJ2-5; 13 bases line up with TRBD2. CDR1 ENHRY and CDR2 SYGVKD come from the germline V gene. The CDR3 runs 15 residues. Trimming at V came to 5 bases and at J to 2 bases, leaving 2 bases not matched to a gene.

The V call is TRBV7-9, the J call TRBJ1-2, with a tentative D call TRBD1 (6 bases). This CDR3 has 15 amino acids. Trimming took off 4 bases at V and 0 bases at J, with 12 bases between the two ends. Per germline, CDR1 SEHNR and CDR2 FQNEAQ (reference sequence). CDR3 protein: CASSSRTDTNYGYTF. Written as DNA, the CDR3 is TGTGCCAGCAGCTCAAGGACAGATACTAACTATGGCTACACCTTC.

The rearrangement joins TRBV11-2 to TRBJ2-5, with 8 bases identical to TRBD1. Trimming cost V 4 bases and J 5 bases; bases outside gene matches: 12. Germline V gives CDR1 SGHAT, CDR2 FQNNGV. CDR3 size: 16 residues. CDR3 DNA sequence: TGTGCCAGCAGCTACGATTCAGGGGGCTGGGGGGAGACCCAGTACTTC. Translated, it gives CASSYDSGGWGETQYF.

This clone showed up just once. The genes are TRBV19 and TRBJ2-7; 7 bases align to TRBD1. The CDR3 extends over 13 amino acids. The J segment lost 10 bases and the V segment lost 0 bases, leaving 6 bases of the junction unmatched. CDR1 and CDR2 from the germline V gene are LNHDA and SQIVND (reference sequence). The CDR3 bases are TGTGCCAGTAGTATAGATCGACAGGGAATACAGTACTTC. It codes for CASSIDRQGIQYF.

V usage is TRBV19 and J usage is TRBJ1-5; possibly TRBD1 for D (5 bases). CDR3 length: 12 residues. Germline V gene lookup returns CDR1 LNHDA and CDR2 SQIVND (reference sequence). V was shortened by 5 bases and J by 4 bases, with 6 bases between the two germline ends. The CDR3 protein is CASSPGNQPQHF. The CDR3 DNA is TGTGCCAGTAGTCCAGGGAATCAGCCCCAGCATTTT. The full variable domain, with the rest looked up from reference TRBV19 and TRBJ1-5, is DGGITQSPKYLFRKEGQNVTLSCEQNLNHDAMYWYRQDPGQGLRLIYYSQIVNDFQKGDIAEGYSVSREKKESFPLTVTSAQKNPTAFYLCASSPGNQPQHFGDGTRLSIL.

This CDR3 reads CASSKWTVYNEQFF. The CDR3 DNA follows: TGTGCCAGTAGTAAATGGACGGTCTACAATGAGCAGTTCTTC. This chain joins TRBV19 and TRBJ2-1; D remains unclear. The CDR3 totals 14 residues. CDR1 is LNHDA, CDR2 SQIVND, per germline (reference sequence). Trimming stripped 4 bases from V and 3 bases from J, with 10 bases between.

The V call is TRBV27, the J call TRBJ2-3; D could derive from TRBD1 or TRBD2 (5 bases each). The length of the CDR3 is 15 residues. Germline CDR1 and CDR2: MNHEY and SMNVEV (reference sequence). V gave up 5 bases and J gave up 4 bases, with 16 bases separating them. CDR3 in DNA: TGTGCCAGCAGTCGCCGGGACCCCGCGGCAGATACGCAGTATTTT. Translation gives CASSRRDPAADTQYF.

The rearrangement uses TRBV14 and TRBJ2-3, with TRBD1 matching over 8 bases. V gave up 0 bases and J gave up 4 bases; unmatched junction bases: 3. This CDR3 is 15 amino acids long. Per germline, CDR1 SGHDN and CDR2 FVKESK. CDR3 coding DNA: TGTGCCAGCAGCCAAGACAGGGGGCCCCCAGATACGCAGTATTTT. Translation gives CASSQDRGPPDTQYF.

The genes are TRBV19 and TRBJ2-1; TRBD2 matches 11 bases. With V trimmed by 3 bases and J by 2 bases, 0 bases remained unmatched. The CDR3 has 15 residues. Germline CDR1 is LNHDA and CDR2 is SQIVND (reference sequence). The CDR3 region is CASSMGLAAYNEQFF. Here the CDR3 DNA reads TGTGCCAGTAGTATGGGACTAGCGGCCTACAATGAGCAGTTCTTC.

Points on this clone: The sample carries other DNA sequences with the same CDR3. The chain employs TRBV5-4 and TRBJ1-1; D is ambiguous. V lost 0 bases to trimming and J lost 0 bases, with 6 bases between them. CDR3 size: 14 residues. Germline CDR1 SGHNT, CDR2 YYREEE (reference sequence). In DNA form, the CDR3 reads TGTGCCAGCAGCTTGGAGCAGATGAACACTGAAGCTTTCTTT. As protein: CASSLEQMNTEAFF.

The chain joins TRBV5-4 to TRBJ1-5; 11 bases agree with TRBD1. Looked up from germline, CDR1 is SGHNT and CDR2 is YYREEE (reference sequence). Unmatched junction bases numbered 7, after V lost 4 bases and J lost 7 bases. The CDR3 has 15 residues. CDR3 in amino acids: CASSEGQGVGQPQHF. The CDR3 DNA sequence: TGTGCCAGCAGCGAGGGACAGGGGGTCGGGCAGCCCCAGCATTTT.

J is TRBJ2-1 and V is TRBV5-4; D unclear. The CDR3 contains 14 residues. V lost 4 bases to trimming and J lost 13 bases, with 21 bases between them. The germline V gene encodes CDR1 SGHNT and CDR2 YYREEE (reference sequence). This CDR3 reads CASSPPVSNAKQFF. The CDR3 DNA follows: TGTGCCAGCAGCCCCCCGGTGAGCAATGCTAAACAGTTCTTC.

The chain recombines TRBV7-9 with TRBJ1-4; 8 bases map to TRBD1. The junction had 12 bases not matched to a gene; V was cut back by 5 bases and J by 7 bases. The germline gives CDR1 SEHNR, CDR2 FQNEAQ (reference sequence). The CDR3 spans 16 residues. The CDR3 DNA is TGTGCCAGCAGCCCATCCTCCCAGGGGGCGGGTGAAAAACTGTTTTTT. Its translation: CASSPSSQGAGEKLFF.

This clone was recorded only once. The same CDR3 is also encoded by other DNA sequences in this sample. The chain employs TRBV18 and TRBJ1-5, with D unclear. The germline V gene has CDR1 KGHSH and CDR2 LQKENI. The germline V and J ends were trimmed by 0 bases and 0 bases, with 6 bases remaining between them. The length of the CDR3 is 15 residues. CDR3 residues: CASSPPGLSNQPQHF. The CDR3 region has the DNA TGTGCCAGCTCACCACCGGGTCTTAGCAATCAGCCCCAGCATTTT.

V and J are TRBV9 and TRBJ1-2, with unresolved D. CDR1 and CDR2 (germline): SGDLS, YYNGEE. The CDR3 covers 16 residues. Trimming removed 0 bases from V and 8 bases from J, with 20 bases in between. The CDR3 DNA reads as TGTGCCAGCAGCGTAGATCATGGGCCGACCGCTGGGGGCTACACCTTC. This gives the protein CASSVDHGPTAGGYTF.

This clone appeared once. CDR3 sequence reads: CASSQVDREQFF. The CDR3 region has the DNA TGTGCCAGCAGCCAAGTTGACAGGGAGCAGTTCTTC. The V gene is TRBV4-2, the J gene TRBJ2-1; a weak D match, TRBD1 (6 bases). The V gene's germline CDR1 is LGHNA and CDR2 YNFKEQ. Trimming pared 1 base from V and 10 bases from J, leaving 8 bases between. This CDR3 has 12 amino acids.

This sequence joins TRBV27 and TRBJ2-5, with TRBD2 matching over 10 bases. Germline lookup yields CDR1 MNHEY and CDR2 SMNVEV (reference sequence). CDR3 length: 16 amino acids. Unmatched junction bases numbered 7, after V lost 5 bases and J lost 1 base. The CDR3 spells CASSSLAGVGQETQYF. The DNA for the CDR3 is TGTGCCAGCAGTAGCCTAGCGGGGGTCGGCCAAGAGACCCAGTACTTC.

The CDR3: CASSLKGEYGYTF. The CDR3 coding sequence is TGTGCCAGCAGTTTAAAGGGGGAATATGGCTACACCTTC. The gene calls are TRBV27 and TRBJ1-2; weak D call: TRBD1 (6 bases). V lost 2 bases to trimming and J lost 5 bases, with 9 bases between them. In germline, CDR1 is MNHEY, CDR2 SMNVEV (reference sequence). The CDR3 contains 13 residues.

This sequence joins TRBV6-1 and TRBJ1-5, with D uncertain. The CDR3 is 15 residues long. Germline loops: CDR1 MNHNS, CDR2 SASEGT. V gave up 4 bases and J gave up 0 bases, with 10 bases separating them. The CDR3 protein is CASSVAASSNQPQHF. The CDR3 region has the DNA TGTGCCAGCAGTGTAGCAGCAAGTAGCAATCAGCCCCAGCATTTT.

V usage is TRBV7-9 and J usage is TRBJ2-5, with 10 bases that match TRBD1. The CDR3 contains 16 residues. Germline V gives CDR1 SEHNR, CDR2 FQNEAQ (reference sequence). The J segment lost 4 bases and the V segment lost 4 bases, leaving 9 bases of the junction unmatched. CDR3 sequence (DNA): TGTGCCAGCAGCTATAGGAGAGACAGGGGGCTAGAGACCCAGTACTTC. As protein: CASSYRRDRGLETQYF.

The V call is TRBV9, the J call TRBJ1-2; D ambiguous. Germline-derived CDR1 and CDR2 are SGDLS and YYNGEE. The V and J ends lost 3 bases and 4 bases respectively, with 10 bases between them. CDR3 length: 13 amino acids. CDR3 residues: CASSETDGYGYTF. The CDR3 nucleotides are TGTGCCAGCAGCGAAACCGACGGCTATGGCTACACCTTC.

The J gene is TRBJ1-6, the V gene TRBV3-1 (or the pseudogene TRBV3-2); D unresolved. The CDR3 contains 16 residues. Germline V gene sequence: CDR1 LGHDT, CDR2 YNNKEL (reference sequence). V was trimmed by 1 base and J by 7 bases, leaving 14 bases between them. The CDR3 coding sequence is TGTGCCAGCAGCCAAGGGGTGGGCCGCCGAAATTCACCCCTCCACTTT. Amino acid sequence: CASSQGVGRRNSPLHF.

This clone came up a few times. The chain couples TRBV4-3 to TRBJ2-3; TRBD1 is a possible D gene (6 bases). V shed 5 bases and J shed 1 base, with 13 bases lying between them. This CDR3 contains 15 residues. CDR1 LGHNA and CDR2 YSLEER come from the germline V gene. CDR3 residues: CASSIQGKGTDTQYF. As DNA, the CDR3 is TGCGCCAGCAGCATACAGGGAAAGGGCACAGATACGCAGTATTTT.

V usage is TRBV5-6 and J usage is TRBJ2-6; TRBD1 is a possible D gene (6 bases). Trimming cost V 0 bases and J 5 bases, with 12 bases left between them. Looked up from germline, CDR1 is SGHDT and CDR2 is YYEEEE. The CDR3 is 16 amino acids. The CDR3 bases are TGTGCCAGCAGCTTGGGTCCGGGACAAAGGGCCAACGTCCTGACTTTC. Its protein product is CASSLGPGQRANVLTF. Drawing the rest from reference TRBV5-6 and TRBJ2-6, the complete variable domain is DAGVTQSPTHLIKTRGQQVTLRCSPKSGHDTVSWYQQALGQGPQFIFQYYEEEERQRGNFPDRFSGHQFPNYSSELNVNALLLGDSALYLCASSLGPGQRANVLTFGAGSRLTVL.

The CDR3 bases are TGTGCCAGCAGCCTATACCGGACAGGGTTGAACACCGGGGAGCTGTTTTTT. Translating gives CASSLYRTGLNTGELFF. The chain couples TRBV5-5 to TRBJ2-2; 8 nucleotides line up with TRBD1. Germline loops: CDR1 SGHKS, CDR2 YYEKEE (reference sequence). The J segment lost 1 base and the V segment lost 4 bases, leaving 9 bases of the junction unmatched. The CDR3 sequence is 17 residues long.

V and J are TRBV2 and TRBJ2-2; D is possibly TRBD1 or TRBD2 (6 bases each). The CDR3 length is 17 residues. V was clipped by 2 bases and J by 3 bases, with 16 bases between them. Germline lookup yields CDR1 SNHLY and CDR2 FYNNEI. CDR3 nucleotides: TGTGCCAGCAGTGAACAAGGAGGGGGTATGGACACCGGGGAGCTGTTTTTT. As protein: CASSEQGGGMDTGELFF.

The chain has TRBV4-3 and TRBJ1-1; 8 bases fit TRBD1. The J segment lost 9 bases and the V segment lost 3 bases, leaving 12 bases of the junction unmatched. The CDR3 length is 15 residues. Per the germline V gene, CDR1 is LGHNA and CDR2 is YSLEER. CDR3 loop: CASSQLPEQGGQAFF. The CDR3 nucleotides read TGCGCCAGCAGCCAGCTCCCGGAACAGGGGGGTCAAGCTTTCTTT.

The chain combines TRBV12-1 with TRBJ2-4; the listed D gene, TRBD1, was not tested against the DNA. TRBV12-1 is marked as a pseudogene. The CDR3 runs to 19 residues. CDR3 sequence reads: CASSFGGQEGSLAKNIQYF. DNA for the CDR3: TGTGCCAGCAGCTTTGGCGGACAGGAGGGTTCGTTAGCCAAAAACATTCAGTACTTC.